Each of the 28 T cell receptor beta chains below was sequenced from the same sample in a study of blood T cell repertoires in COVID-19. Data came from immunoSEQ multiplex PCR; TCRdb stores just in-frame clones and leaves some out. Of 400,000 to 550,000 clones detected, 75% to 90% appear once; the ten largest clones hold about 4.3%. Sequenced material: peripheral blood. These receptors all come from a woman between 25 and 40 years old with acute or convalescent COVID-19.

The V call is TRBV7-9, the J call TRBJ2-3; possible D gene TRBD2, 5 bases. This CDR3 region has 13 residues. Trimming shortened V by 6 bases and J by 6 bases, and 13 bases separated the two germline ends. Looked up from germline, CDR1 is SEHNR and CDR2 is FQNEAQ (reference sequence). The CDR3: CASRFLRADTQYF. In DNA form, the CDR3 reads TGTGCCAGCAGGTTCTTGAGGGCGGATACGCAGTATTTT.

This clone was seen only a few times. The chain has TRBV5-1 and TRBJ1-1, with a weak D call TRBD1 (6 bases). The CDR3 length is 17 residues. V lost 6 bases and J lost 0, with 21 bases in between. Looked up from germline, CDR1 is SGHRS and CDR2 is YFSETQ. The CDR3 DNA is TGCGCCAGCACTCCCAGAGGGCCATGGGGGCTGAACACTGAAGCTTTCTTT. This encodes CASTPRGPWGLNTEAFF.

This chain links TRBV11-2 with TRBJ1-2; 7 bases align to TRBD1. Germline trimming cut 1 base from V and 0 bases from J; bases unmatched to any gene: 2. CDR1 SGHAT and CDR2 FQNNGV come from the germline V gene. This CDR3 region has 15 residues. The CDR3 loop is CASSLAGQPNYGYTF. Written as DNA, the CDR3 is TGTGCCAGCAGCTTAGCGGGACAGCCTAACTATGGCTACACCTTC.

CDR3: CASSFYVPDRSRGWELFF. In DNA form, the CDR3 reads TGTGCCAGCAGTTTTTATGTCCCAGACAGGAGTCGTGGTTGGGAGCTGTTTTTT. This chain joins TRBV28 and TRBJ2-2, with a weak D call TRBD1 (6 bases). The CDR3 loop spans 18 amino acids. Trimming removed 3 bases from V and 9 bases from J, with 26 bases in between. Germline CDR1 and CDR2: MDHEN and SYDVKM.

The chain uses TRBV27 and TRBJ2-3; 9 bases agree with TRBD1. The CDR3 is made up of 15 amino acids. The junction had 7 bases not matched to a gene; V was cut back by 6 bases and J by 3 bases. Germline assignment: CDR1 MNHEY and CDR2 SMNVEV (reference sequence). CDR3 loop: CASSLTGTGTDTQYF. As DNA, the CDR3 is TGTGCCAGCAGCCTAACCGGGACAGGGACAGATACGCAGTATTTT.

V and J are TRBV7-2 and TRBJ1-4; the match to TRBD1 covers 8 bases. CDR3 length equals 17 residues. In germline, CDR1 is SGHTA, CDR2 FQGNSA. J lost 1 base, V lost 2 bases, and 6 bases had no gene match. The CDR3 DNA sequence: TGTGCCAGCAGCTTATTAGGACAGGGATTAACTAATGAAAAACTGTTTTTT. Its protein product is CASSLLGQGLTNEKLFF. The full variable domain, in which reference TRBV7-2 and TRBJ1-4 provide the parts outside the CDR3, is GAGVSQSPSNKVTEKGKDVELRCDPISGHTALYWYRQSLGQGLEFLIYFQGNSAPDKSGLPSDRFSAERTGGSVSTLTIQRTQQEDSAVYLCASSLLGQGLTNEKLFFGSGTQLSVL.

The J gene is TRBJ2-7, the V gene TRBV30, with 8 bases aligning to TRBD1. Germline lookup yields CDR1 GTSNPN and CDR2 SVGIG (reference sequence). This CDR3 comprises 14 residues. Losses at the gene ends were 2 bases for V and 3 bases for J; bases not matched to a gene: 6. The CDR3 region has the DNA TGTGCCTGGAGTAAATGGACAGGGAGCTACGAGCAGTACTTC. Amino acids: CAWSKWTGSYEQYF.

This chain links TRBV28 with TRBJ2-3, with D possibly TRBD1 on 7 matching bases. CDR3 length: 15 residues. Per germline, CDR1 MDHEN and CDR2 SYDVKM. Trimming took off 3 bases at V and 4 bases at J, with 14 bases between the two ends. CDR3 in amino acids: CASSLEGTGADTQYF. The CDR3 DNA is TGTGCCAGCAGTTTGGAGGGAACAGGGGCAGATACGCAGTATTTT. Looking up the rest from reference TRBV28 and TRBJ2-3 gives the full variable domain: DVKVTQSSRYLVKRTGEKVFLECVQDMDHENMFWYRQDPGLGLRLIYFSYDVKMKEKGDIPEGYSVSREKKERFSLILESASTNQTSMYLCASSLEGTGADTQYFGPGTRLTVL.

The chain recombines TRBV2 with TRBJ1-4, with a possible D match to TRBD1 (5 bases). Germline-derived CDR1 and CDR2 are SNHLY and FYNNEI. With 4 bases removed from V and 5 bases from J, the gap between germline ends came to 11 bases. This CDR3 spans 14 amino acids. For the CDR3, the DNA is TGTGCCAGCAGTGTGGGCAGGGAAAATGAAAAACTGTTTTTT. It translates to CASSVGRENEKLFF.

The chain recombines TRBV7-2 with TRBJ1-3; perhaps TRBD1 as D (5 bases). Germline V lookup: CDR1 SGHTA, CDR2 FQGNSA. The germline V and J ends were trimmed by 4 bases and 0 bases, with 7 bases remaining between them. The CDR3 is 14 residues long. CDR3 protein: CASSSGDSGNTIYF. CDR3 DNA: TGTGCCAGCAGCTCGGGGGACTCTGGAAACACCATATATTTT.

The chain joins TRBV5-1 to TRBJ2-3; 7 bases align to TRBD1. The V gene's germline CDR1 is SGHRS and CDR2 YFSETQ. The CDR3 spans 15 residues. V lost 0 bases, J lost 4 bases, and 5 bases stayed unmatched. The CDR3 DNA sequence: TGCGCCAGCAGCTTGGATGGGACAGAATCAGATACGCAGTATTTT. This sequence encodes CASSLDGTESDTQYF.

The chain couples TRBV7-9 to TRBJ1-2; the match to TRBD1 covers 12 bases. The CDR3 extends over 15 amino acids. Germline V gene sequence: CDR1 SEHNR, CDR2 FQNEAQ (reference sequence). J lost 7 bases, V lost 5 bases, and 8 bases had no gene match. The CDR3 spells CASSGPGQGAGGYTF. CDR3 DNA sequence: TGTGCCAGCAGCGGTCCGGGACAGGGGGCGGGTGGCTACACCTTC.

J is TRBJ2-1 and V is TRBV5-4, with TRBD2 identical over 10 bases. V shed 1 base and J 8 bases; nucleotides not matched to a gene: 3. The CDR3 is made up of 14 amino acids. Germline V CDR1 and CDR2: SGHNT, YYREEE (reference sequence). CDR3 residues: CASSLKRGGYEQFF. The CDR3 DNA reads as TGTGCCAGCAGCTTGAAGCGGGGGGGCTATGAGCAGTTCTTC.

In its sample, this clone was seen once. A junction boundary mismatches the germline segment, possibly from a read error. The genes are TRBV5-1 and TRBJ2-1; perhaps TRBD1 as D (6 bases). The length of the CDR3 is 11 residues. Germline lookup yields CDR1 SGHRS and CDR2 YFSETQ. As DNA, the CDR3 is TGCGCCAGCAGCTTGGACAGGGACGTCGTCTTC. Translating it yields CASSLDRDVVF.

V usage is TRBV30 and J usage is TRBJ2-1; 9 bases map to TRBD1. There are 17 residues in the CDR3. Germline trimming cut 7 bases from V and 4 bases from J; bases unmatched to any gene: 17. The germline gives CDR1 GTSNPN, CDR2 SVGIG (reference sequence). CDR3 in DNA: TGTGCCTATTCCCGGGACAGGGATAACTTGTTTTACAATGAGCAGTTCTTC. As protein: CAYSRDRDNLFYNEQFF.

The rearrangement links TRBV3-1 (or the pseudogene TRBV3-2) to TRBJ2-5; D is perhaps TRBD2 (7 bases). CDR3 size: 17 residues. The germline CDR1 and CDR2 sequences are LGHDT and YNNKEL (reference sequence). The V and J ends lost 0 bases and 5 bases respectively, with 19 bases between them. This chain's CDR3 is CASSQDRVRGRGETQYF. The CDR3 DNA is TGTGCCAGCAGCCAAGATCGAGTTAGGGGGAGGGGGGAGACCCAGTACTTC.

The chain joins TRBV9 to TRBJ2-2; no definite D call. Trimming removed 0 bases at V and 7 bases at J, with 10 bases between. CDR1 and CDR2 from the germline V gene are SGDLS and YYNGEE. The CDR3 has 14 amino acids. Written as DNA, the CDR3 is TGTGCCAGCAGCGTAGCCTCCCGAGACGGGGAGCTGTTTTTT. Its protein product is CASSVASRDGELFF. The full variable domain, its missing parts supplied by reference TRBV9 and TRBJ2-2, is DSGVTQTPKHLITATGQRVTLRCSPRSGDLSVYWYQQSLDQGLQFLIQYYNGEERAKGNILERFSAQQFPDLHSELNLSSLELGDSALYFCASSVASRDGELFFGEGSRLTVL.

The V and J genes are TRBV5-4 and TRBJ2-5; 9 nucleotides agree with TRBD1. This CDR3 spans 17 amino acids. The V and J ends lost 4 bases and 3 bases, in that order; junction bases with no gene match: 13. Germline V gene data show CDR1 as SGHNT and CDR2 as YYREEE (reference sequence). CDR3 bases: TGTGCCAGCAGCCAACCGGGACAGGGTCTCCCTAAAGAGACCCAGTACTTC. It specifies CASSQPGQGLPKETQYF.

The rearrangement links TRBV9 to TRBJ2-7, with 11 positions matching TRBD1. Trimming at V came to 3 bases and at J to 6 bases, leaving 8 bases not matched to a gene. Germline CDR1 is SGDLS and CDR2 is YYNGEE. This CDR3 is 15 amino acids long. The chain's CDR3 is CASSGRTGGAGEQYF. The CDR3, as DNA: TGTGCCAGCAGCGGACGGACAGGGGGCGCGGGCGAGCAGTACTTC.

The chain recombines TRBV28 with TRBJ1-3; the match to TRBD1 covers 8 bases. The CDR3 is 15 residues long. Unmatched junction bases numbered 4, after V lost 1 base and J lost 5 bases. Germline CDR1 is MDHEN and CDR2 is SYDVKM. CDR3 in amino acids: CASSLSRTGRNTIYF. DNA of the CDR3: TGTGCCAGCAGTTTATCCAGGACAGGGAGAAACACCATATATTTT.

CDR3 amino acids: CTTQLARCRDTQYF. The CDR3 DNA follows: TGCACCACCCAGCTAGCGAGATGTCGAGATACGCAGTATTTT. This rearrangement joins TRBV1 to TRBJ2-3; the table's D call of TRBD2 was not tested on the DNA. TRBV1 has pseudogene status. The CDR3 is 14 residues long.

The chain uses TRBV27 and TRBJ2-7; 7 bases fit TRBD1. J was trimmed by 6 bases and V by 5 bases; bases with no gene match: 4. Germline V gene lookup returns CDR1 MNHEY and CDR2 SMNVEV (reference sequence). The CDR3 totals 12 residues. CDR3 in amino acids: CASSINRGEQYF. The CDR3 DNA follows: TGTGCCAGCAGTATCAACAGGGGCGAGCAGTACTTC.

This chain uses TRBV5-4 with TRBJ2-6, with unresolved D. From germline, CDR1 is SGHNT and CDR2 YYREEE (reference sequence). The germline V and J ends were trimmed by 2 bases and 4 bases, with 10 bases remaining between them. The CDR3 runs 15 residues. The CDR3 protein is CASSFPGSGANVLTF. CDR3 sequence (DNA): TGTGCCAGCAGCTTCCCAGGCTCCGGGGCCAACGTCCTGACTTTC.

The rearrangement links TRBV5-1 to TRBJ2-4; D is unclear. CDR3 length: 12 residues. Germline V gene lookup returns CDR1 SGHRS and CDR2 YFSETQ. With 0 bases removed from V and 8 bases from J, the gap between germline ends came to 6 bases. The CDR3: CASSLGSDIQYF. CDR3 DNA sequence: TGCGCCAGCAGCTTGGGCAGCGACATTCAGTACTTC.

V and J are TRBV9 and TRBJ2-3; D perhaps matches TRBD2 (5 bases). The CDR3 totals 15 residues. Trimming stripped 3 bases from V and 2 bases from J, with 13 bases between. The germline V gene has CDR1 SGDLS and CDR2 YYNGEE. Here the CDR3 reads CASSGETGFTDTQYF. The CDR3 DNA reads TGTGCCAGCAGCGGGGAGACGGGGTTCACAGATACGCAGTATTTT.

The chain employs TRBV14 and TRBJ2-3, with a tentative D call TRBD1 (6 bases). The CDR3 runs to 15 residues. V was clipped by 4 bases and J by 3 bases, with 14 bases between them. Germline V gives CDR1 SGHDN, CDR2 FVKESK. In DNA, the CDR3 is TGTGCCAGCAGCCGTACAGGGTGGGGAACAGATACGCAGTATTTT. Encoded protein: CASSRTGWGTDTQYF.

This clone was counted once. This chain joins TRBV6-2 or TRBV6-3 and TRBJ2-1; TRBD1 might be the D (7 bases). The CDR3 length is 14 residues. V was cut by 0 bases and J by 16 bases, with 19 bases left in between. The germline CDR1 and CDR2 sequences are MNHEY and SVGEGT. The CDR3, as DNA: TGTGCCAGCAGTTACTCAGGAGGGGGCCCAAGTATCTTCTTC. Its protein is CASSYSGGGPSIFF.

The chain joins TRBV15 to TRBJ2-1, with 11 positions matching TRBD1. V shed 3 bases, J shed 7 bases, and the junction held 5 bases outside the gene matches. Germline lookup yields CDR1 LNHNV and CDR2 YYDKDF (reference sequence). There are 15 residues in the CDR3. This CDR3 is CATSSRDRGTNEQFF. CDR3 sequence (DNA): TGTGCCACCAGCAGCCGGGACAGGGGGACGAATGAGCAGTTCTTC. Filled out from reference TRBV15 and TRBJ2-1, the complete variable domain reads DAMVIQNPRYQVTQFGKPVTLSCSQTLNHNVMYWYQQKSSQAPKLLFHYYDKDFNNEADTPDNFQSRRPNTSFCFLDIRSPGLGDTAMYLCATSSRDRGTNEQFFGPGTRLTVL.